Following are 12 T cell receptor beta chains from one sample sequenced in a study of T cell responses to AZD1222 COVID-19 vaccine. Profiled with immunoSEQ multiplex PCR; TCRdb holds only in-frame clones, not every one. The sample has 110,000 or so clones; roughly 88% are singletons. The material was peripheral blood, obtained on day 0 of AZD1222 vaccination. Receptor source: an adult in good health.

The V call is TRBV18, the J call TRBJ1-6; TRBD1 agrees at 8 bases. The length of the CDR3 is 15 residues. Trimming took 3 bases from V and 5 from J; bases not matched to a gene: 3. CDR1 is KGHSH and CDR2 is LQKENI in the germline V gene. This CDR3 reads CASSPRTGNNSPLHF. CDR3 coding DNA: TGTGCCAGCTCACCGCGGACAGGGAATAATTCACCCCTCCACTTT.

The rearrangement uses TRBV5-1 and TRBJ1-2, with D possibly being TRBD1 (5 bases). CDR1 and CDR2 (germline): SGHRS, YFSETQ. The CDR3 covers 14 residues. Trimming shortened V by 2 bases and J by 8 bases, and 16 bases separated the two germline ends. CDR3 loop: CASSFAPGARGYTF. The CDR3 DNA sequence: TGCGCCAGCAGCTTTGCCCCCGGGGCGCGGGGCTACACCTTC.

This chain uses TRBV9 with TRBJ2-7; 8 positions agree with TRBD2. Germline values: CDR1 SGDLS, CDR2 YYNGEE. V shed 0 bases, J shed 4 bases, and the junction held 6 bases outside the gene matches. The CDR3 loop spans 15 amino acids. The CDR3 DNA is TGTGCCAGCAGCGTAGCCTCGGGGGGGCTTTACGAGCAGTACTTC. As protein: CASSVASGGLYEQYF. Full variable domain (missing parts from reference TRBV9 and TRBJ2-7): DSGVTQTPKHLITATGQRVTLRCSPRSGDLSVYWYQQSLDQGLQFLIQYYNGEERAKGNILERFSAQQFPDLHSELNLSSLELGDSALYFCASSVASGGLYEQYFGPGTRLTVT.

The sample holds a few counts of this clone. The chain carries TRBV27 and TRBJ1-5; D might be TRBD1 (5 bases). CDR3 length: 19 residues. The V end lost 4 bases, the J end lost 1 base, and 23 bases lay between the germline ends. Germline CDR1 MNHEY, CDR2 SMNVEV (reference sequence). CDR3 in DNA: TGTGCCAGCAGTTCGTACTGGGTTTCAGGGTCTGCAAGCAATCAGCCCCAGCATTTT. Its protein is CASSSYWVSGSASNQPQHF.

This chain's CDR3 is CASSEAPTGASSYNSPLHF. The CDR3 nucleotides read TGTGCCAGCAGTGAAGCCCCGACAGGGGCGAGCTCCTATAATTCACCCCTCCACTTT. J is TRBJ1-6 and V is TRBV6-1; 8 nucleotides agree with TRBD1. Trimming at V came to 0 bases and at J to 0 bases, leaving 7 bases not matched to a gene. The CDR3 covers 19 residues. Germline V lookup: CDR1 MNHNS, CDR2 SASEGT.

The genes are TRBV11-2 and TRBJ2-5; 8 bases map to TRBD1. The CDR3 length is 16 residues. Losses at the gene ends were 0 bases for V and 6 bases for J; bases not matched to a gene: 9. Germline V gene data show CDR1 as SGHAT and CDR2 as FQNNGV. This chain's CDR3 is CASSLDRAGGVKTQYF. The CDR3 DNA reads as TGTGCCAGCAGCTTAGATAGGGCAGGGGGCGTAAAGACCCAGTACTTC.

V usage is TRBV7-9 and J usage is TRBJ2-5, with D possibly being TRBD2 (6 bases). V gave up 1 base and J gave up 5 bases, with 11 bases separating them. CDR3 length equals 14 residues. The germline V gene has CDR1 SEHNR and CDR2 FQNEAQ (reference sequence). The CDR3 protein is CASSLGGGAETQYF. The CDR3 region has the DNA TGTGCCAGCAGCTTAGGGGGCGGGGCGGAGACCCAGTACTTC.

The V gene is TRBV6-5, the J gene TRBJ2-7; no firm D call. The CDR3 spans 12 residues. V shed 6 bases and J shed 2 bases, with 8 bases lying between them. CDR1 is MNHEY, CDR2 SVGAGI, per germline. The CDR3 loop reads CASRADPYEQYV. The CDR3 region has the DNA TGTGCCAGCAGGGCCGACCCCTACGAGCAGTACGTC.

The chain uses TRBV6-4 and TRBJ2-5; TRBD2 matches at 11 bases. The CDR3 extends over 15 amino acids. The V and J ends lost 3 bases and 1 base, in that order; junction bases with no gene match: 1. Germline CDR1 and CDR2: MRHNA and SNTAGT. For the CDR3, the DNA is TGTGCCAGCAGTGAAACTAGCGGGGGCCAAGAGACCCAGTACTTC. Its protein is CASSETSGGQETQYF.

The J gene is TRBJ2-2, the V gene TRBV7-3, with D uncertain. The CDR3 is made up of 16 amino acids. The germline CDR1 and CDR2 sequences are SGHTA and FQGTGA. V was cut by 1 base and J by 0 bases, with 9 bases left in between. The CDR3 region is CASSLMTATNTGELFF. As DNA, the CDR3 is TGTGCCAGCAGCTTAATGACCGCAACGAACACCGGGGAGCTGTTTTTT.

The chain recombines TRBV6-5 with TRBJ2-7, with TRBD2 matching over 11 bases. V was pared by 6 bases and J by 0 bases, with 4 bases of the junction left unmatched. The CDR3 length is 15 residues. In germline, CDR1 is MNHEY, CDR2 SVGAGI. CDR3 loop: CASRASGRSSYEQYV. CDR3 DNA: TGTGCCAGCAGGGCTAGCGGGAGGTCCTCCTACGAGCAGTACGTC.

V and J are TRBV7-9 and TRBJ2-5; D not resolved. In germline, CDR1 is SEHNR, CDR2 FQNEAQ (reference sequence). The germline V and J ends were trimmed by 0 bases and 5 bases, with 7 bases remaining between them. This CDR3 spans 13 amino acids. CDR3: CASSLARWETQYF. In DNA form, the CDR3 reads TGTGCCAGCAGCTTAGCGAGGTGGGAGACCCAGTACTTC.